This T cell receptor (beta chain) was found in a study of control samples from healthy donors and cancer patients. Trimming took off 0 bases at V and 1 base at J, with 9 bases between the two ends. The CDR3 loop spans 15 amino acids. The germline gives CDR1 SGHRS, CDR2 YFSETQ. The table came from immunoSEQ multiplex PCR; TCRdb's copy has only in-frame clones and leaves some out. The table has 150,000 to 200,000 clones, 94% seen once; the top ten hold 8.5%. The specimen sequenced was blood. The chain combines TRBV5-1 with TRBJ2-3; the D gene is possibly TRBD1 (5 bases). The clonotype comes from a woman aged 35 to 49 in good health. The CDR3 region is CASSLAGIGTDTQYF. In nucleotides, the CDR3 is TGCGCCAGCAGCTTGGCAGGGATCGGCACAGATACGCAGTATTTT.